This T cell receptor beta chain was observed in a study of shared clonotypes between healthy human individuals. V trimming: 6 bases; J trimming: 5 bases; junction bases outside the gene matches: 14. The CDR3 has 16 residues. The V gene's germline CDR1 is SGHRS and CDR2 YFSETQ. Repertoires were generated with immunoSEQ multiplex PCR, while TCRdb's copy carries only in-frame clones and drops some. The repertoire holds roughly 2,500,000 clones, with roughly 93% as singletons. Donors comprised healthy HIV-negative adults lacking recent acute infections or vaccinations. Input material: naive CD4+ T cells from PBMCs. Subset indicated: CD45RA+ positively selected. The TCR was taken from a man aged 18 to 30 in good health. Some clones in this sample may be carry-over from other donors' samples. The chain links TRBV5-1 to TRBJ2-7; 10 positions agree with TRBD2. CDR3 nucleotide sequence: TGCGCCAGCACGAAACTCTCTAGCGGGAGCTCGAACGAGCAGTACTTC. Translation gives CASTKLSSGSSNEQYF. Together with reference TRBV5-1 and TRBJ2-7, the CDR3 gives the full variable domain: KAGVTQTPRYLIKTRGQQVTLSCSPISGHRSVSWYQQTPGQGLQFLFEYFSETQRNKGNFPGRFSGRQFSNSRSEMNVSTLELGDSALYLCASTKLSSGSSNEQYFGPGTRLTVT.